This T cell receptor (beta chain) was sequenced during a study of blood T cell repertoires in COVID-19. Using immunoSEQ multiplex PCR, the repertoire was profiled, and TCRdb retains in-frame clones only, with some absent. The data show about 350,000 clones, around 87% seen once. Trimming took 0 bases from V and 0 from J; bases not matched to a gene: 4. This CDR3 comprises 16 residues. Per germline, CDR1 LGHNT and CDR2 FRNRAP. The receptor's source is a woman in her 30s who had recovered from COVID-19. This chain joins TRBV12-5 and TRBJ1-2, with 7 bases that match TRBD1. The sequenced sample was PBMCs or T cells enriched from blood (not recorded which). The CDR3 nucleotides are TGTGCTAGTGGTTTGGTACAGGGGCCAGCTAACTATGGCTACACCTTC. Its translation: CASGLVQGPANYGYTF.